The sequence of this TCR beta chain was determined in a study of regulatory T cells in long-lasting Graves disease. Study-wide points: Persistent patients had a count of shared public clonotypes (about 2,700) that exceeded that of new patients (approximately 920).

This CDR3 spans 16 amino acids. CDR1 and CDR2 from the germline V gene are GTSNPN and SVGIG (reference sequence). V was pared by 0 bases and J by 4 bases, with 18 bases between. This sample's time point: persistent/refractory GD, antithyroid drugs over 5 years with positive TRAb. The TCR library was prepared using RNA isolated from PBMCs. Each patient gave around 10 milliliters of EDTA-anticoagulated peripheral blood. Arm-PCR with iRepertoire HTBI primers amplified the CDR3 regions for these TCR beta libraries. Original data processing: Samples jointly harbored about 62 TRBV and about 15 TRBJ segments. Each CDR3 protein gets one entry after TCRdb re-called the multiplex PCR reads with MiXCR. The V and J calls were determined by TCRdb, not by the authors. The table has hundreds of thousands of distinct CDR3 sequences, roughly 23% seen once; the top ten hold roughly an eighth. Only a few counts were recorded for this clonotype. The antigen remains unidentified.

The TCR comes from a female donor with Graves disease. V gene TRBV30 combines with J gene TRBJ1-2; D possibly corresponds to TRBD1 (5 bases). The material was peripheral blood mononuclear cells (PBMCs), obtained when the disease was refractory, from a patient treated with antithyroid drugs. DNA for the CDR3: TGTGCCTGGAGTGTTGATGGGGGTCGCTGGGGCTATGGCTACACCTTC. Its protein is CAWSVDGGRWGYGYTF.